These 15 T cell receptor beta chains were all obtained from the same sample, sequenced in a study of patients and donors after allogeneic stem cell transplantation. Each CDR3 protein gets one entry after TCRdb re-called the RT-PCR reads with MiXCR. Of 20,000 or so distinct CDR3 sequences listed, roughly 5% are singletons. Sequenced: blood, either unsorted or a sorted T cell fraction (not recorded which). The receptors stem from a human donor who was either an allogeneic HSCT recipient or a stem cell or donor lymphocyte infusion donor (not recorded which). It is not recorded whose cells these are; they may come from a transplant donor.

This clonotype has at least ten counts. The V gene is TRBV7-9, the J gene TRBJ1-1, with D possibly being TRBD1 (5 bases). CDR1 is SEHNR and CDR2 is FQNEAQ in the germline V gene (reference sequence). The CDR3 loop spans 11 amino acids. V was pared by 2 bases and J by 10 bases, with 8 bases between. The CDR3 loop is CASSLMRGAFF. CDR3 DNA: TGTGCCAGCAGCTTAATGAGGGGAGCTTTCTTT.

The chain links TRBV21-1 to TRBJ2-1; TRBD2 is taken as the D call from the table, unchecked against the DNA. TRBV21-1 is a pseudogene segment. This CDR3 is 14 amino acids long. The CDR3 here is CARCTQREGNEQFF. The CDR3 bases are TGTGCCAGATGTACCCAGCGGGAGGGGAATGAGCAGTTCTTC.

This clonotype has more than one count but fewer than ten. V and J are TRBV3-1 and TRBJ2-5; 11 bases map to TRBD1. Trimming took 6 bases from V and 5 from J; bases not matched to a gene: 5. The length of the CDR3 is 14 residues. Germline lookup yields CDR1 LGHDT and CDR2 YNNKEL (reference sequence). CDR3 in amino acids: CASSHRDRGETQYF. For the CDR3, the DNA is TGTGCCAGCAGTCACCGGGACAGGGGGGAGACCCAGTACTTC.

This clonotype has a count of ten or more. The rearrangement uses TRBV9 and TRBJ1-1; tentatively, D is TRBD1 (5 bases). CDR3 size: 16 residues. V was pared by 0 bases and J by 4 bases, with 16 bases between. The germline V gene encodes CDR1 SGDLS and CDR2 YYNGEE. The chain's CDR3 is CASSVAGGGSRTEAFF. DNA of the CDR3: TGTGCCAGCAGCGTAGCTGGGGGGGGGTCACGCACTGAAGCTTTCTTT.

This clonotype was seen ten or more times. The chain links TRBV7-8 to TRBJ2-2; 9 bases agree with TRBD1. The CDR3 is 14 residues long. With V trimmed by 11 bases and J by 6 bases, 10 bases remained unmatched. Germline V gives CDR1 SGHVS, CDR2 FQNEAQ. The CDR3 loop reads CAGSGQGTSGELFF. For the CDR3, the DNA is TGTGCCGGATCGGGACAGGGTACCTCCGGGGAGCTGTTTTTT.

There are many counts of this clonotype. This CDR3 is CASSRLSGRTDTQYF. The CDR3 bases are TGTGCCAGCAGCCGTCTTAGCGGGCGCACAGATACGCAGTATTTT. V usage is TRBV7-9 and J usage is TRBJ2-3, with TRBD2 matching over 7 bases. Germline V CDR1 and CDR2: SEHNR, FQNEAQ (reference sequence). The J segment lost 1 base and the V segment lost 5 bases, leaving 6 bases of the junction unmatched. This CDR3 has 15 amino acids. Supplemented by reference TRBV7-9 and TRBJ2-3, the full variable domain reads DTGVSQNPRHKITKRGQNVTFRCDPISEHNRLYWYRQTLGQGPEFLTYFQNEAQLEKSRLLSDRFSAERPKGSFSTLEIQRTEQGDSAMYLCASSRLSGRTDTQYFGPGTRLTVL.

This clonotype has ten or more counts. CDR3 in amino acids: CASSLGPNYGYTF. For the CDR3, the DNA is TGTGCCAGCAGCTTAGGGCCTAACTATGGCTACACCTTC. V gene TRBV7-8 combines with J gene TRBJ1-2; D call uncertain. The CDR3 has 13 amino acids. Trimming pared 1 base from V and 0 bases from J, leaving 3 bases between. Germline CDR1 is SGHVS and CDR2 is FQNEAQ.

The chain couples TRBV25-1 to TRBJ1-2; D gene unclear. The V and J ends lost 4 bases and 7 bases respectively, with 13 bases between them. The CDR3 length is 13 residues. Germline V gene lookup returns CDR1 MGHDK and CDR2 SYGVNS. For the CDR3, the DNA is TGTGCCAGCAGTGCCCCGGGCCTTACTGGCTACACCTTC. This sequence encodes CASSAPGLTGYTF.

A few counts support this clonotype. V and J are TRBV6-2 or TRBV6-3 and TRBJ2-1, with TRBD1 matching over 10 bases. The CDR3 is 15 residues long. J lost 2 bases, V lost 7 bases, and 5 bases had no gene match. CDR1 and CDR2 from the germline V gene are MNHEY and SVGEGT. CDR3 sequence: CASTWTGGTYNEQFF. The CDR3 region has the DNA TGTGCCAGCACCTGGACAGGGGGAACCTACAATGAGCAGTTCTTC.

This clonotype was picked up many times. This sequence joins TRBV7-3 and TRBJ2-2; 12 bases map to TRBD2. V gave up 8 bases and J gave up 4 bases; unmatched junction bases: 5. From germline, CDR1 is SGHTA and CDR2 FQGTGA. The length of the CDR3 is 15 residues. CDR3 protein: CASAGGLAGTGELFF. In DNA form, the CDR3 reads TGTGCCAGCGCTGGGGGACTAGCGGGCACCGGGGAGCTGTTTTTT.

This clonotype came up many times. The rearrangement joins TRBV9 to TRBJ1-1; D is perhaps TRBD1 (6 bases). From germline, CDR1 is SGDLS and CDR2 YYNGEE. Between the trimmed V and J ends, which lost 0 bases and 4 bases, there was a span of 13 bases. This CDR3 is 15 amino acids long. This chain's CDR3 is CASSVGPQGGTEAFF. CDR3 bases: TGTGCCAGCAGCGTAGGTCCACAAGGGGGCACTGAAGCTTTCTTT.

Ten or more counts support this clonotype. This sequence joins TRBV7-9 and TRBJ1-3, with D hard to call. The germline V and J ends were trimmed by 4 bases and 0 bases, with 13 bases remaining between them. The CDR3 is 16 amino acids. The V gene's germline CDR1 is SEHNR and CDR2 FQNEAQ (reference sequence). The chain's CDR3 is CASSSVPVSSGNTIYF. The CDR3 DNA follows: TGTGCCAGCAGCTCTGTTCCGGTGAGCTCTGGAAACACCATATATTTT.

The J gene is TRBJ1-1, the V gene TRBV25-1; D might be TRBD1 (6 bases). Germline CDR1 reads MGHDK; CDR2 reads SYGVNS. The CDR3 runs 13 residues. V dropped 8 bases and J dropped 6 bases, with 16 bases sitting between them. The CDR3 DNA reads TGTGCCAGCCAGTGGGTTGAGGGGGCTGAAGCTTTCTTT. Translating gives CASQWVEGAEAFF.

This clonotype was seen many times. This sequence joins TRBV7-6 and TRBJ1-3; D not resolved. The V and J ends lost 6 bases and 7 bases respectively, with 13 bases between them. This CDR3 contains 13 residues. CDR1 SGHVS and CDR2 FNYEAQ come from the germline V gene. Written as DNA, the CDR3 is TGTGCCAGCAGACAATGGCGGGGTAACACCATATATTTT. Translated, it gives CASRQWRGNTIYF.

The chain carries TRBV4-1 and TRBJ1-4; D not resolved. Deletions cut 0 bases from V and 7 bases from J, with 6 bases between. Germline CDR1 is MGHRA and CDR2 is YSYEKL. This CDR3 is built from 13 residues. Here the CDR3 reads CASSQDGIEKLFF. CDR3 in DNA: TGCGCCAGCAGCCAAGATGGGATTGAAAAACTGTTTTTT.